This TCR beta chain was profiled in a study of shared clonotypes between healthy human individuals. Findings and limits, study-wide: The authors expected sequencing depth to affect clonotype sharing among donors.

Per the original methods: Junction-only sequences produced by ImmunoSEQ had no quality scores, so filtering differed. The protocol was immunoSEQ multiplex PCR, while the TCRdb copy is restricted to in-frame clones and leaves out a portion. The V and J calls and clone size come from that table; D and trimming were worked out from the DNA. The sample has 450,000 to 550,000 clones, about four fifths seen once. Germline CDR1 reads SGHNT; CDR2 reads YYREEE (reference sequence). Trimming took 2 bases from V and 5 from J; bases not matched to a gene: 7. CDR3 length: 14 amino acids. Approximately 100 million PBMCs per unsorted sample were used for genomic DNA. With regard to this clone: Its antigen is undetermined.

Sequenced sample: PBMCs. The sequence was collected from a woman between 40 and 55 years old in good health. Some clones in this sample may be carry-over from other donors' samples. The rearrangement uses TRBV5-4 and TRBJ2-7, with TRBD1 matching 7 bases. This CDR3 is CASSFEGGWDEQYF. CDR3 bases: TGTGCCAGCAGCTTTGAAGGGGGCTGGGACGAGCAGTACTTC.